The entry below gives a single T cell receptor beta chain sequence along with its context. These data come from a study of blood T cell repertoires in COVID-19. The wider study: Sites in the United States, Italy and Spain provided acute and convalescent COVID-19 samples. Sources were T cells, B-cell-depleted T cells, or PBMCs; the material itself was cDNA or gDNA.

This CDR3 is built from 13 residues. The authors' processing: Amplification with reference gene primers provided the estimates of nucleated cell counts. Produced via immunoSEQ multiplex PCR; TCRdb's table is partial and in-frame only. Clonal size and the V and J genes are those of that table, whereas D and trimming came from the DNA. This table holds 150,000 to 200,000 clones, around 85% found once. This clonotype originated in a man aged 55 to 70 with active or convalescent COVID-19. The chain is built from TRBV1 and TRBJ1-2. TRBV1 is designated a pseudogene. The sample was peripheral blood. The CDR3 sequence: CTSSQVIGGRYTF. CDR3 sequence (DNA): TGCACCAGCAGCCAAGTAATCGGGGGGCGGTACACCTTC.